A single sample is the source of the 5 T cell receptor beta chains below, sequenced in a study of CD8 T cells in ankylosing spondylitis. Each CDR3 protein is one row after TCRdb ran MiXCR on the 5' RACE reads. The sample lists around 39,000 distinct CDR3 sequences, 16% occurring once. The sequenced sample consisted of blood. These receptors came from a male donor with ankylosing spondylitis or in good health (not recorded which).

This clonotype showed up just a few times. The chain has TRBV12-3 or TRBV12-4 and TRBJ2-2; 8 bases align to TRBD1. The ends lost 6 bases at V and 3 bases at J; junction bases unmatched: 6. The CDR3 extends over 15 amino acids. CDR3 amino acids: CASRGGQGDTGELFF. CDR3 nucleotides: TGTGCCAGCAGGGGCGGACAGGGAGACACCGGGGAGCTGTTTTTT.

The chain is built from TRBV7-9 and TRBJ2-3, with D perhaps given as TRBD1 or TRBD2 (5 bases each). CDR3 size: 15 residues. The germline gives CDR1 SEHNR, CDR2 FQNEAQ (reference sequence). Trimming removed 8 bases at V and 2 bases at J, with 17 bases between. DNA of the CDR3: TGTGCCAGCGGAGGCGCGCAGGGTACCACAGATACGCAGTATTTT. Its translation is CASGGAQGTTDTQYF.

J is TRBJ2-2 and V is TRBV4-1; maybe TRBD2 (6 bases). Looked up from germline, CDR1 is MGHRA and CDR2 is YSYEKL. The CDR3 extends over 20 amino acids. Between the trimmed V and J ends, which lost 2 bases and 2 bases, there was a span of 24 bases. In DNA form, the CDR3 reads TGCGCCAGCAGCCAAAGGATCGCTGCGGGACTTAGGGACAACACCGGGGAGCTGTTTTTT. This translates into CASSQRIAAGLRDNTGELFF.

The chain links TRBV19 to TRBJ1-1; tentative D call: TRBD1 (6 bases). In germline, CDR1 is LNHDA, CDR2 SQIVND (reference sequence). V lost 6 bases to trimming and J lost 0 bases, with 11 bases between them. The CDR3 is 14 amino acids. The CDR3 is CASSQQGMNTEAFF. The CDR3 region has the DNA TGTGCCAGTAGCCAACAGGGAATGAACACTGAAGCTTTCTTT. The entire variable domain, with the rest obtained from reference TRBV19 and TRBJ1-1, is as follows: DGGITQSPKYLFRKEGQNVTLSCEQNLNHDAMYWYRQDPGQGLRLIYYSQIVNDFQKGDIAEGYSVSREKKESFPLTVTSAQKNPTAFYLCASSQQGMNTEAFFGQGTRLTVV.

The CDR3 region is CASSLGTASSYNEQFF. CDR3 sequence (DNA): TGTGCCAGCAGCTTAGGGACAGCGAGCTCCTACAATGAGCAGTTCTTC. The chain has TRBV11-2 and TRBJ2-1; a weak D match, TRBD1 (6 bases). CDR3 length: 16 amino acids. V was pared by 1 base and J by 0 bases, with 10 bases between. Germline V gives CDR1 SGHAT, CDR2 FQNNGV.